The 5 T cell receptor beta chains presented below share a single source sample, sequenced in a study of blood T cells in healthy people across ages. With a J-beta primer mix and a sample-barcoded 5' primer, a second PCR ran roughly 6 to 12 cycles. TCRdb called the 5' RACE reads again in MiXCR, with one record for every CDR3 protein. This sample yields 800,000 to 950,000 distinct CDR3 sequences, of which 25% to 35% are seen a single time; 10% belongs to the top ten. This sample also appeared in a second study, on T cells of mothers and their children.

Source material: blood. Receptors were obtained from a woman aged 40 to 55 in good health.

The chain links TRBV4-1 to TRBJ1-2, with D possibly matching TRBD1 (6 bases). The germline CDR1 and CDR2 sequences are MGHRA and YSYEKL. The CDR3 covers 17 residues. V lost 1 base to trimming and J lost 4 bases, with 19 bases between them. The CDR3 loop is CASSQGVAGAQIYGYTF. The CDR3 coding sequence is TGCGCCAGCAGCCAAGGGGTGGCAGGGGCCCAGATCTATGGCTACACCTTC.

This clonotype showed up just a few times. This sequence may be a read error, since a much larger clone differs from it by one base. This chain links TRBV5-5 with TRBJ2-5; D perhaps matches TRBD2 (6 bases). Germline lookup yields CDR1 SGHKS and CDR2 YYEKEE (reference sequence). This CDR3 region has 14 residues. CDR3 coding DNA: TGTGCCGGCAGGGAGGTGACCAACCAAGAGACCCAGTACTTC. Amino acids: CAGREVTNQETQYF.

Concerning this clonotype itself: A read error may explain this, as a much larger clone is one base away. Here the CDR3 DNA reads TGTGCCAGCAGCTTATCTTACGGGGAGGGGGAGCAGTTCTTC. It encodes CASSLSYGEGEQFF. The V gene is TRBV7-2, the J gene TRBJ2-1; 7 nucleotides line up with TRBD2. Trimming took 2 bases from V and 10 from J; bases not matched to a gene: 8. The germline CDR1 and CDR2 sequences are SGHTA and FQGNSA. The CDR3 contains 14 residues. Based on the CDR3 plus reference TRBV7-2 and TRBJ2-1, the full variable domain is GAGVSQSPSNKVTEKGKDVELRCDPISGHTALYWYRQSLGQGLEFLIYFQGNSAPDKSGLPSDRFSAERTGGSVSTLTIQRTQQEDSAVYLCASSLSYGEGEQFFGPGTRLTVL.

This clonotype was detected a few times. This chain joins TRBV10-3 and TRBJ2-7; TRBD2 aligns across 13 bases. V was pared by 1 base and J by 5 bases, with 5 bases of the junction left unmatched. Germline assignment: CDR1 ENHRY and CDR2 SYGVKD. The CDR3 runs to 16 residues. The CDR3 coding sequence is TGTGCCATCAGTGAGTTGGCCGGGACTAGCGGGGACGAGCAGTACTTC. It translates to CAISELAGTSGDEQYF.

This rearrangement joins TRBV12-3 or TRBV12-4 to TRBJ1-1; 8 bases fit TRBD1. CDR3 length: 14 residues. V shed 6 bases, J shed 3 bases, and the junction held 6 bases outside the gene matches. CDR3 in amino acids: CASSYDRGYTEAFF. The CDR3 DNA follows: TGTGCCAGCAGCTATGACAGGGGCTACACTGAAGCTTTCTTT.